The 31 T cell receptor beta chains reported below all come from one sample, sequenced in a study of T cells in Graves' hyperthyroidism and ophthalmopathy. RNA transcripts yielded amplified TCR beta CDR3 regions. Researchers ran a first-round RT-PCR on the TCR CDR3 using the HTBI primer set. TCRdb passed the multiplex PCR reads through MiXCR, listing each CDR3 protein once. The table lists 730,000 or so distinct CDR3 sequences, about 17% of them singletons. The sample comprised blood. The receptors originated from a woman aged 45-60 years with Graves' hyperthyroidism that later progressed to Graves' ophthalmopathy.

This sequence joins TRBV7-9 and TRBJ1-6; tentatively, D is TRBD1 (5 bases). CDR3 length equals 13 residues. Trimming removed 5 bases at V and 8 bases at J, with 10 bases between. Germline lookup yields CDR1 SEHNR and CDR2 FQNEAQ (reference sequence). The CDR3 loop is CASSRGTHSPLHF. The CDR3 nucleotides read TGTGCCAGCAGCCGAGGGACCCATTCACCCCTCCACTTT.

The chain couples TRBV18 to TRBJ1-2; 7 nucleotides align to TRBD1. Trimming removed 3 bases from V and 4 bases from J; junction bases left unmatched: 8. The germline V gene encodes CDR1 KGHSH and CDR2 LQKENI. CDR3 length: 15 amino acids. This chain's CDR3 is CASSPTGDLTYGYTF. The CDR3 region has the DNA TGTGCCAGCTCACCCACAGGGGACCTGACCTATGGCTACACCTTC.

CDR3 nucleotides: TGTGCCAGCAGTTCCGGGACCCCGAACTGGAACACCGGGGAGCTGTTTTTT. Its translation is CASSSGTPNWNTGELFF. The gene calls are TRBV27 and TRBJ2-2; D tentatively fits TRBD1 or TRBD2 (5 bases each). CDR1 and CDR2 from the germline V gene are MNHEY and SMNVEV (reference sequence). The V end lost 4 bases, the J end lost 1 base, and 16 bases lay between the germline ends. This CDR3 contains 17 residues.

This clonotype was recorded a few times. The chain has TRBV7-3 and TRBJ1-1; a possible D gene is TRBD1 (5 bases). Per germline, CDR1 SGHTA and CDR2 FQGTGA. The germline V and J ends were trimmed by 5 bases and 6 bases, with 13 bases remaining between them. The CDR3 has 13 amino acids. This CDR3 is CASSLTVSSEAFF. In nucleotides, the CDR3 is TGTGCCAGCAGCCTGACAGTTTCCTCTGAAGCTTTCTTT.

Concerning this clonotype itself: A read error may be the cause here, since a much bigger clone is one base away. The chain combines TRBV3-1 with TRBJ1-2, with 8 bases lining up with TRBD1. The length of the CDR3 is 13 residues. Germline V CDR1 and CDR2: LGHDT, YNNKEL (reference sequence). CDR3 nucleotide sequence: TGTGCCAGCAGCCCAGGACAGGGTAATGGCTGCACCTTC. As protein: CASSPGQGNGCTF.

This clonotype was counted between two and nine times. This clone may be a read error of a much larger clone one base away. This chain joins TRBV30 and TRBJ1-1; D remains ambiguous. This CDR3 comprises 11 residues. Germline V CDR1 and CDR2: GTSNPN, SVGIG (reference sequence). V lost 2 bases, J lost 6 bases, and 7 bases lay in between. This CDR3 reads CAWSISAEAFF. Here the CDR3 DNA reads TGTGCCTGGAGTATAAGCGCTGAAGCTTTCTTT.

The sample holds many counts of this clonotype. The chain links TRBV12-3 or TRBV12-4 to TRBJ1-5; D unclear. The CDR3 totals 14 residues. Trimming cost V 5 bases and J 2 bases, with 10 bases left between them. The CDR3 DNA reads as TGTGCCAGCAGTACCACGGAGGGCAATCAGCCCCAGCATTTT. This translates into CASSTTEGNQPQHF.

This clonotype was detected only a few times. This chain uses TRBV4-1 with TRBJ1-1; D not certain. The V and J ends lost 2 bases and 0 bases respectively, with 10 bases between them. Per the germline V gene, CDR1 is MGHRA and CDR2 is YSYEKL. The CDR3 is 15 amino acids. CDR3 amino acids: CASSQSGLLNTEAFF. In DNA form, the CDR3 reads TGCGCCAGCAGCCAAAGCGGATTATTGAACACTGAAGCTTTCTTT.

This clonotype has only a few counts. CDR3 in DNA: TGTGCCAGCAGCTCGCCTAGCGGGGGGGCAGATACGCAGTATTTT. Protein: CASSSPSGGADTQYF. V and J are TRBV7-9 and TRBJ2-3; 12 nucleotides agree with TRBD2. J gave up 4 bases and V 4 bases, and 3 bases lay outside the gene matches. CDR1 is SEHNR, CDR2 FQNEAQ, per germline (reference sequence). The CDR3 sequence is 15 residues long.

The chain recombines TRBV12-3 or TRBV12-4 with TRBJ1-2; a possible D gene is TRBD1 (6 bases). The CDR3 sequence is 17 residues long. Trimming stripped 3 bases from V and 8 bases from J, with 25 bases between. CDR3 bases: TGTGCCAGCAGTTTGGATGGGGCGGAGGGGGGGGGAGTAGGCTACACCTTC. As protein: CASSLDGAEGGGVGYTF.

This clonotype was recorded a few times. CDR3 sequence reads: CASSIKRGEPEAFF. CDR3 coding DNA: TGTGCCAGCAGCATAAAAAGGGGTGAGCCTGAAGCTTTCTTT. The chain is built from TRBV11-2 and TRBJ1-1; D may be TRBD1 (5 bases). This CDR3 is 14 amino acids long. Per the germline V gene, CDR1 is SGHAT and CDR2 is FQNNGV. V lost 5 bases, J lost 6 bases, and 16 bases lay in between.

This clonotype was counted only a few times. The rearrangement uses TRBV20-1 and TRBJ1-1; TRBD1 might be the D (6 bases). The CDR3 loop spans 13 amino acids. Germline CDR1 and CDR2: DFQATT and SNEGSKA (reference sequence). V was cut by 5 bases and J by 7 bases, with 17 bases left in between. CDR3: CSASPGGGREAFF. The CDR3 DNA sequence: TGCAGTGCTTCCCCGGGGGGGGGGCGTGAAGCTTTCTTT.

This clonotype appeared many times. The rearrangement links TRBV27 to TRBJ1-1, with TRBD1 matching over 7 bases. J was trimmed by 1 base and V by 3 bases; bases with no gene match: 5. This CDR3 has 15 amino acids. The germline gives CDR1 MNHEY, CDR2 SMNVEV (reference sequence). The CDR3 DNA follows: TGTGCCAGCAGTTTCTGGGGACAGAAGAACACTGAAGCTTTCTTT. It specifies CASSFWGQKNTEAFF.

This clonotype was seen repeatedly, ten times or more. The chain joins TRBV3-1 to TRBJ1-5; the D gene is possibly TRBD1 (6 bases). Per the germline V gene, CDR1 is LGHDT and CDR2 is YNNKEL (reference sequence). The ends were cut back, 0 bases at V and 7 bases at J, with 16 bases in the middle. The CDR3 is 16 amino acids. The DNA of the CDR3 is TGTGCCAGCAGCCAAGATCTTGCAGGGGAAGGCCAGCCCCAGCATTTT. It encodes CASSQDLAGEGQPQHF.

This clonotype has ten or more counts. The chain has TRBV12-3 or TRBV12-4 and TRBJ1-1, with D possibly matching TRBD1 (6 bases). V was shortened by 7 bases and J by 4 bases, with 13 bases between the two germline ends. The CDR3 runs to 13 residues. CDR3 sequence reads: CASMKYRVTEAFF. CDR3 in DNA: TGTGCCAGCATGAAGTACAGGGTCACTGAAGCTTTCTTT.

This clonotype was seen many times. This chain joins TRBV30 and TRBJ1-5; D unresolved. Trimming took off 1 base at V and 2 bases at J, with 9 bases between the two ends. Germline lookup yields CDR1 GTSNPN and CDR2 SVGIG (reference sequence). The CDR3 covers 14 residues. The CDR3 loop reads CAWSAVAGNQPQHF. CDR3 DNA: TGTGCCTGGAGTGCCGTCGCCGGCAATCAGCCCCAGCATTTT. Looking up the rest from reference TRBV30 and TRBJ1-5 gives the full variable domain: SQTIHQWPATLVQPVGSPLSLECTVEGTSNPNLYWYRQAAGRGLQLLFYSVGIGQISSEVPQNLSASRPQDRQFILSSKKLLLSDSGFYLCAWSAVAGNQPQHFGDGTRLSIL.

The table lists this clonotype with a few counts. The CDR3 sequence: CSASWASMNTEAFF. The CDR3 region has the DNA TGCAGTGCTAGTTGGGCAAGCATGAACACTGAAGCTTTCTTT. The chain links TRBV20-1 to TRBJ1-1; D uncertain. The CDR3 extends over 14 amino acids. The V gene lost 3 bases and the J gene lost 0 bases, with 11 bases spanning the gap. The V gene's germline CDR1 is DFQATT and CDR2 SNEGSKA (reference sequence).

This clonotype was counted only a few times. This may be a read error, as it is one base from a much larger clone. This chain links TRBV11-2 with TRBJ2-5; 8 bases agree with TRBD2. From germline, CDR1 is SGHAT and CDR2 FQNNGV. The CDR3 has 15 residues. Written as DNA, the CDR3 is TGTGCCAGCAGAAATAGGCGGGGGGCCCAAGGGACCCAGTACTTC. It encodes CASRNRRGAQGTQYF.

This clonotype was observed a handful of times. J is TRBJ2-2 and V is TRBV12-3 or TRBV12-4; 10 bases line up with TRBD2. V trimming: 4 bases; J trimming: 7 bases; junction bases outside the gene matches: 9. This CDR3 contains 16 residues. CDR3 sequence (DNA): TGTGCCAGCAGTTCCCCAGCGGGGGGGCCGGACGGGGAGCTGTTTTTT. Encoded protein: CASSSPAGGPDGELFF.

This clonotype appeared many times. This chain uses TRBV5-1 with TRBJ1-1; D unresolved. Deletions cut 5 bases from V and 1 base from J, with 6 bases between. Germline V lookup: CDR1 SGHRS, CDR2 YFSETQ. The CDR3 has 12 amino acids. The CDR3 spells CASRVENTEAFF. CDR3 nucleotides: TGCGCCAGCAGGGTGGAGAACACTGAAGCTTTCTTT.

At least ten counts were recorded for this clonotype. The chain employs TRBV7-9 and TRBJ1-1; D is ambiguous. The CDR3 is 13 residues long. V lost 7 bases to trimming and J lost 3 bases, with 12 bases between them. Germline CDR1 and CDR2: SEHNR and FQNEAQ (reference sequence). CDR3 coding DNA: TGTGCCAGCATTCAAGGTTGGGACACTGAAGCTTTCTTT. It encodes CASIQGWDTEAFF.

This chain joins TRBV7-6 and TRBJ2-1; TRBD1 might be the D (6 bases). CDR3 length: 16 amino acids. Germline V lookup: CDR1 SGHVS, CDR2 FNYEAQ. The V end was cut by 1 base, the J end by 2 bases, with 12 bases between. CDR3 region: CASSLVQGIAYNEQFF. CDR3 nucleotide sequence: TGTGCCAGCAGCTTAGTACAGGGAATCGCCTACAATGAGCAGTTCTTC.

This chain joins TRBV27 and TRBJ2-3; 12 bases agree with TRBD2. CDR1 MNHEY and CDR2 SMNVEV come from the germline V gene (reference sequence). V gave up 8 bases and J gave up 5 bases; unmatched junction bases: 11. The CDR3 totals 16 residues. The CDR3: CASRRTSGAKLDTQYF. In DNA, the CDR3 is TGTGCCAGCCGCAGGACTAGCGGGGCCAAATTAGATACGCAGTATTTT.

This chain uses TRBV4-2 with TRBJ2-7; no clear D gene. The CDR3 extends over 14 amino acids. Germline V gene data show CDR1 as LGHNA and CDR2 as YNFKEQ. V gave up 1 base and J gave up 1 base, with 8 bases separating them. CDR3 sequence reads: CASSQGVESYEQYF. The CDR3 DNA follows: TGTGCCAGCAGCCAAGGCGTCGAATCCTACGAGCAGTACTTC.

This clonotype has just a few counts. The chain is built from TRBV4-2 and TRBJ2-1, with 9 bases fitting TRBD2. With 2 bases clipped from V and 5 bases from J, the junction kept 4 bases outside the gene matches. The germline CDR1 and CDR2 sequences are LGHNA and YNFKEQ. This CDR3 contains 15 residues. The CDR3 here is CASSQRLAGNNEQFF. CDR3 bases: TGTGCCAGCAGCCAAAGGCTAGCGGGGAACAATGAGCAGTTCTTC.

This clonotype was recorded a few times. The J gene is TRBJ1-6, the V gene TRBV6-1, with D perhaps TRBD1 (6 bases). The V end was cut by 6 bases, the J end by 8 bases, with 14 bases between. CDR1 is MNHNS and CDR2 is SASEGT in the germline V gene. The CDR3 loop spans 14 amino acids. The CDR3 region is CASRLGGGYSPLHF. In nucleotides, the CDR3 is TGTGCCAGCAGATTAGGGGGTGGTTATTCACCCCTCCACTTT.

The rearrangement uses TRBV3-1 and TRBJ2-3, with 7 nucleotides matching TRBD2. Germline V CDR1 and CDR2: LGHDT, YNNKEL (reference sequence). The CDR3 runs to 13 residues. After removal of 2 bases from V and 6 bases from J, the junction contained 2 bases not matched to a gene. As DNA, the CDR3 is TGTGCCAGCAGCCAACAGGGAGGGGATACGCAGTATTTT. This sequence encodes CASSQQGGDTQYF.

This clonotype was recorded at least ten times. CDR3 sequence (DNA): TGCAGTGCTAGCAATGAGCGTCGCACAGATACGCAGTATTTT. Protein sequence: CSASNERRTDTQYF. The chain couples TRBV20-1 to TRBJ2-3; no reliable D call. CDR1 DFQATT and CDR2 SNEGSKA come from the germline V gene (reference sequence). This CDR3 region has 14 residues. The V end was cut by 3 bases, the J end by 1 base, with 11 bases between.

In its sample, this clonotype was seen a few times. The V and J genes are TRBV5-6 and TRBJ2-1; 9 nucleotides match TRBD1. V dropped 4 bases and J dropped 7; count of bases not matched to a gene: 9. The CDR3 length is 15 residues. CDR1 and CDR2 from the germline V gene are SGHDT and YYEEEE. The chain's CDR3 is CASSGGTGFGNEQFF. CDR3 in DNA: TGTGCCAGCAGCGGAGGGACAGGGTTTGGGAATGAGCAGTTCTTC.

This clonotype has a handful of counts. The chain combines TRBV27 with TRBJ2-1, with D tentatively TRBD1 or TRBD2 (5 bases each). This CDR3 region has 15 residues. The ends were cut back, 2 bases at V and 9 bases at J, with 17 bases in the middle. From germline, CDR1 is MNHEY and CDR2 SMNVEV (reference sequence). DNA of the CDR3: TGTGCCAGCAGTTTAATTCTGGAGAGGGACGGTGAGCAGTTCTTC. It encodes CASSLILERDGEQFF.

V usage is TRBV25-1 and J usage is TRBJ1-4; D call uncertain. V was pared by 3 bases and J by 3 bases, with 11 bases between. CDR1 is MGHDK and CDR2 is SYGVNS in the germline V gene. The CDR3 extends over 15 amino acids. The CDR3, as DNA: TGTGCCAGCAGTGACTCGTCCGCGGCTAATGAAAAACTGTTTTTT. It translates to CASSDSSAANEKLFF.